This TCR beta chain derives from a study of cytomegalovirus exposure and HLA in healthy donors. CDR1 is SGDLS, CDR2 YYNGEE, per germline. This CDR3 comprises 14 residues. Trimming cost V 2 bases and J 8 bases, with 16 bases left between them. PCR employed 60 Vbeta and 13 Jbeta primers. Libraries were prepared by immunoSEQ multiplex PCR; TCRdb keeps only in-frame clonotypes and omits some of them. The sample shows about 190,000 clones, around 85% of them seen only once. The source of this sequence is a man aged 50-59 years in good health and CMV-seronegative. The specimen was PBMCs. This chain joins TRBV9 and TRBJ1-2; D perhaps matches TRBD1 (6 bases). The CDR3 region has the DNA TGTGCCAGCAGCGTTGCAGGGGTGGGTGACGGCTACACCTTC. This translates into CASSVAGVGDGYTF.